This TCR beta chain was documented in a study of beta chain features in type 1 diabetes. The entirety of the isolated RNA underwent reverse transcription, so expressed TCRB transcripts were sequenced. Clones were sequenced by immunoSEQ multiplex PCR, and TCRdb holds only the in-frame ones, with some missing. The sample records more than 25,000 clones, less than 60% being singletons. Study-wide results and limits: Shortening of TCRB CDR3s, moderate but significant, appeared in all four CD4+ subsets of Type 1 diabetes patients.

This clone was observed a handful of times. What it recognizes is unknown. This CDR3 is built from 18 residues. J gave up 4 bases and V 3 bases, and 13 bases lay outside the gene matches. Germline V gene data show CDR1 as WNHNN and CDR2 as SYGVQD (reference sequence). The sequence came from a woman aged 18-30 years with type 1 diabetes. Material for sequencing was Tregs from blood. V and J are TRBV10-1 and TRBJ2-3, with 10 bases matching TRBD2. This chain's CDR3 is CASSEGGGAGGRADTQYF. DNA of the CDR3: TGCGCCAGCAGTGAAGGAGGGGGAGCGGGAGGGAGGGCAGATACGCAGTATTTT.